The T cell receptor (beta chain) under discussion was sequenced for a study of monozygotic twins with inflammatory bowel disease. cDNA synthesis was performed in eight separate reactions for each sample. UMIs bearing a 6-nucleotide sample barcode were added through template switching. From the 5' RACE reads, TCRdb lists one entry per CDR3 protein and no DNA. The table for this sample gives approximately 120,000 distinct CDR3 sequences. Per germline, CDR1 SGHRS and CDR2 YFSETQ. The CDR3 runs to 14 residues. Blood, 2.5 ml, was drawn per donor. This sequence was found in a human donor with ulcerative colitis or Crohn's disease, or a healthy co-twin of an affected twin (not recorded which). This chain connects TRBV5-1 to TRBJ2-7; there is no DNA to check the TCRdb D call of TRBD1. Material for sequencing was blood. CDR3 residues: CASSPDLGAGEQYF.